This TCR beta chain originates from a study of cytomegalovirus exposure and HLA in healthy donors. Comments on this clone: Its antigen is unidentified.

PCR was performed using 60 Vbeta and 13 Jbeta primers. The protocol was immunoSEQ multiplex PCR, while the TCRdb copy is restricted to in-frame clones and leaves out a portion. Recorded here are some 23,000 clones; the top ten clones represent around 17%. Findings of the study overall: DRB1 showed the most TCR associations and HLA-C the fewest in a later analysis, as rates varied by HLA locus. Most observed TCR sequences were rare, whereas some public TCRs were detected in many donors. In a later analysis, specific HLA alleles were associated with 15,000 to 20,000 TCR beta sequences at a 0.05 false discovery rate. Later analysis identified a missense DCLRE1C variant that was linked to TCR beta V- and J-gene trimming.

This sequence originates from a male donor in good health and CMV-seropositive. Material: PBMCs.

Here the CDR3 DNA reads TGTGCCCCGGGCTCCTCAGGGAACATTCAGTACTTC. This sequence encodes CAPGSSGNIQYF. The chain uses TRBV11-2 and TRBJ2-4; D possibly corresponds to TRBD1 (5 bases). The CDR3 is 12 amino acids. Per germline, CDR1 SGHAT and CDR2 FQNNGV. The V end lost 11 bases, the J end lost 7 bases, and 15 bases lay between the germline ends.